Described below is a single T cell receptor beta chain sequence and its context. The record originates from a study of blood T cell repertoires in COVID-19. Repertoires were generated with immunoSEQ multiplex PCR, while TCRdb's copy carries only in-frame clones and drops some. The data hold 300,000 to 500,000 clones, with approximately 90% observed a single time. Participant ages covered roughly 18 to 89 years across around 25 US areas. Assignment of participants to cohorts was predicated upon participant-reported clinical history. This CDR3 region has 13 residues. V shed 4 bases and J shed 1 base, with 5 bases lying between them.

The source of this sequence is a woman aged 30 to 39 with acute COVID-19. The sample was PBMCs or T cells enriched from blood (not recorded which). This chain links TRBV12-3 or TRBV12-4 with TRBJ2-1; D gene uncertain. CDR3 coding DNA: TGTGCCAGCAGTTACGGTTCCTACAATGAGCAGTTCTTC. It encodes CASSYGSYNEQFF.